These 17 T cell receptor beta chains came from one sample sequenced in a study of shared clonotypes between healthy human individuals (dated by TCRdb to the early 2020s). CD8 naive samples were CD45RO-negative cells positively selected for CCR7, giving a CD45RA+CCR7+ population that excluded TemRA cells. Libraries were made using the immunoSEQ multiplex PCR assay. The immuneACCESS repertoire file appears here via TCRdb, limited to in-frame rearrangements. These files lack a portion of the clones; in checked studies, under half of the deficit traces to unresolved V genes, and the cause of the others is not known. This sample lists under 850,000 clones; 92% were detected once. 20% to 30% of the sample goes to the ten largest clones. Sequenced: naive CD8+ T cells sorted from blood. The cell subset or site label corresponds to: CD45RA+CCR7+. Receptor source: a man aged 25 to 45 in good health.

The chain uses TRBV7-2 and TRBJ2-5; D may be TRBD2 (6 bases). This CDR3 spans 17 amino acids. Trimming stripped 5 bases from V and 0 bases from J, with 19 bases between. From germline, CDR1 is SGHTA and CDR2 FQGNSA. Here the CDR3 reads CASSPASEGRYQETQYF. CDR3 coding DNA: TGTGCCAGCAGCCCCGCGTCTGAGGGGAGGTACCAAGAGACCCAGTACTTC.

The rearrangement joins TRBV11-2 to TRBJ1-2; 11 bases align to TRBD1. The germline V gene has CDR1 SGHAT and CDR2 FQNNGV. This CDR3 spans 15 amino acids. V trimming: 2 bases; J trimming: 5 bases; junction bases outside the gene matches: 4. The DNA for the CDR3 is TGTGCCAGCAGCTTATCGGGGACAGGGGGGTATGGCTACACCTTC. Protein product: CASSLSGTGGYGYTF.

V and J are TRBV7-9 and TRBJ1-4; no clear D gene. This CDR3 is built from 14 residues. CDR1 is SEHNR and CDR2 is FQNEAQ in the germline V gene (reference sequence). V lost 5 bases, J lost 6 bases, and 13 bases lay in between. CDR3 nucleotides: TGTGCCAGCAGCCCCGGACGGGGAGATGAAAAACTGTTTTTT. Its protein is CASSPGRGDEKLFF.

V and J are TRBV4-1 and TRBJ1-2; 9 nucleotides line up with TRBD1. Germline assignment: CDR1 MGHRA and CDR2 YSYEKL. The CDR3 sequence is 14 residues long. The junction had 9 bases not matched to a gene; V was cut back by 3 bases and J by 10 bases. CDR3 protein: CASSQAGTGQVYTF. CDR3 sequence (DNA): TGCGCCAGCAGCCAGGCCGGGACAGGGCAAGTCTACACCTTC.

The chain uses TRBV5-5 and TRBJ2-1; 7 nucleotides agree with TRBD2. The CDR3 sequence is 14 residues long. Trimming at V came to 3 bases and at J to 4 bases, leaving 4 bases not matched to a gene. The V gene's germline CDR1 is SGHKS and CDR2 YYEKEE (reference sequence). In DNA, the CDR3 is TGTGCCAGCAGCTCGGATAGCGGGTACAATGAGCAGTTCTTC. As protein: CASSSDSGYNEQFF.

The chain is built from TRBV6-5 and TRBJ1-4; D call uncertain. Trimming took 4 bases from V and 8 from J, leaving 14 bases between them. The CDR3 extends over 14 amino acids. Looked up from germline, CDR1 is MNHEY and CDR2 is SVGAGI. The CDR3 reads CASSSRRVEEKLFF. CDR3 DNA: TGTGCCAGCAGTTCGCGGAGGGTTGAGGAAAAACTGTTTTTT.

The rearrangement links TRBV27 to TRBJ2-7; D is undetermined. Germline values: CDR1 MNHEY, CDR2 SMNVEV (reference sequence). This CDR3 contains 11 residues. V was pared by 8 bases and J by 7 bases, with 12 bases between. The CDR3: CASGLVREQYF. The CDR3 DNA follows: TGTGCCAGCGGGCTTGTACGAGAGCAGTACTTC.

The chain recombines TRBV28 with TRBJ1-1; 9 bases agree with TRBD1. From germline, CDR1 is MDHEN and CDR2 SYDVKM. V shed 7 bases and J 3 bases; nucleotides not matched to a gene: 6. This CDR3 comprises 14 residues. The CDR3: CASNLNRGHTEAFF. The CDR3 DNA follows: TGTGCCAGCAACCTCAACAGGGGGCACACTGAAGCTTTCTTT.

The chain carries TRBV9 and TRBJ2-7; D is perhaps TRBD2 (5 bases). Germline assignment: CDR1 SGDLS and CDR2 YYNGEE. The V and J ends lost 0 bases and 1 base respectively, with 11 bases between them. This CDR3 comprises 15 residues. CDR3: CASSVDSAASYEQYF. In DNA form, the CDR3 reads TGTGCCAGCAGCGTAGACTCAGCGGCATCCTACGAGCAGTACTTC.

The gene calls are TRBV11-2 and TRBJ2-3, with 8 bases lining up with TRBD2. CDR1 and CDR2 from the germline V gene are SGHAT and FQNNGV. The CDR3 extends over 18 amino acids. The V and J ends lost 2 bases and 4 bases, in that order; junction bases with no gene match: 14. CDR3 residues: CASSLPQDREGGSDTQYF. DNA for the CDR3: TGTGCCAGCAGCTTACCTCAAGACCGGGAGGGGGGATCAGATACGCAGTATTTT.

V usage is TRBV6-6 and J usage is TRBJ2-5; D ambiguous. Deletions cut 4 bases from V and 2 bases from J, with 5 bases between. Germline V CDR1 and CDR2: MNHNY, SVGAGI (reference sequence). The CDR3 sequence is 12 residues long. The CDR3 is CASSWQQETQYF. Written as DNA, the CDR3 is TGTGCCAGCAGTTGGCAGCAAGAGACCCAGTACTTC.

The chain employs TRBV2 and TRBJ2-7; 10 bases fit TRBD2. This CDR3 comprises 19 residues. Germline trimming cut 11 bases from V and 5 bases from J; bases unmatched to any gene: 27. In germline, CDR1 is SNHLY, CDR2 FYNNEI. Here the CDR3 reads CAFTGRGEASGRLADEQYF. In nucleotides, the CDR3 is TGTGCCTTCACGGGCAGGGGGGAGGCTAGCGGGAGACTGGCCGACGAGCAGTACTTC.

The genes are TRBV15 and TRBJ1-2, with 8 bases identical to TRBD1. Germline loops: CDR1 LNHNV, CDR2 YYDKDF (reference sequence). The CDR3 sequence is 16 residues long. With 0 bases clipped from V and 2 bases from J, the junction kept 5 bases outside the gene matches. The CDR3 DNA reads TGTGCCACCAGCAGAGATAAGGGACAGGAAAACTATGGCTACACCTTC. Translating gives CATSRDKGQENYGYTF. Drawing the rest from reference TRBV15 and TRBJ1-2, the complete variable domain is DAMVIQNPRYQVTQFGKPVTLSCSQTLNHNVMYWYQQKSSQAPKLLFHYYDKDFNNEADTPDNFQSRRPNTSFCFLDIRSPGLGDTAMYLCATSRDKGQENYGYTFGSGTRLTVV.

The V and J genes are TRBV7-9 and TRBJ1-5; D possibly corresponds to TRBD1 (5 bases). CDR3 size: 13 residues. Trimming left V 2 bases short and J 6 bases short, with 8 bases between. Per the germline V gene, CDR1 is SEHNR and CDR2 is FQNEAQ (reference sequence). The chain's CDR3 is CASSLLGPQPQHF. The CDR3 DNA reads as TGTGCCAGCAGCTTATTGGGACCTCAGCCCCAGCATTTT.

The gene calls are TRBV2 and TRBJ2-5, with 14 bases identical to TRBD2. The CDR3 runs 15 residues. J was trimmed by 5 bases and V by 6 bases; bases with no gene match: 5. The germline CDR1 and CDR2 sequences are SNHLY and FYNNEI. The CDR3 region is CASSLGLAGVETQYF. The CDR3 DNA is TGTGCCAGCAGCTTGGGACTAGCGGGGGTTGAGACCCAGTACTTC.

The chain has TRBV4-3 and TRBJ2-7; 8 bases line up with TRBD1. The germline CDR1 and CDR2 sequences are LGHNA and YSLEER. V lost 0 bases and J lost 3; bases outside the gene matches: 7. This CDR3 spans 16 amino acids. Here the CDR3 DNA reads TGCGCCAGCAGCCAAGACTCAACCGGACAGGGCTACGAGCAGTACTTC. Translation gives CASSQDSTGQGYEQYF.

This clone was recorded only once. The J gene is TRBJ2-5, the V gene TRBV29-1; perhaps TRBD1 as D (6 bases). Germline lookup yields CDR1 SQVTM and CDR2 ANQGSEA. With 0 bases removed from V and 2 bases from J, the gap between germline ends came to 10 bases. This CDR3 region has 14 residues. In DNA, the CDR3 is TGCAGCGTTGAAGATCAGGGGTGGCAAGAGACCCAGTACTTC. It specifies CSVEDQGWQETQYF.